These 23 T cell receptor beta chains originate from one sample sequenced in a study of T cells in Graves' hyperthyroidism and ophthalmopathy. Template material for amplifying TCR beta CDR3 regions consisted of RNA transcripts. Carried out on the TCR CDR3, a first-round RT-PCR used the HTBI primer set. Each CDR3 protein is one row after TCRdb ran MiXCR on the multiplex PCR reads. The sample has 650,000 to 850,000 distinct CDR3 sequences, approximately 18% seen once. The sample was blood. The receptors were sampled from a woman in her forties or fifties with Graves' hyperthyroidism that later progressed to Graves' ophthalmopathy.

The J gene is TRBJ1-1, the V gene TRBV19; tentative D call: TRBD1 (5 bases). CDR1 is LNHDA, CDR2 SQIVND, per germline (reference sequence). Trimming removed 3 bases at V and 4 bases at J, with 9 bases between. The CDR3 has 13 residues. The CDR3 reads CASSMGLGTEAFF. The CDR3 nucleotides read TGTGCCAGTAGTATGGGACTGGGCACTGAAGCTTTCTTT.

This clonotype was picked up many times. This chain uses TRBV29-1 with TRBJ2-5; possible D gene TRBD2, 5 bases. Germline-derived CDR1 and CDR2 are SQVTM and ANQGSEA. The ends were cut back, 6 bases at V and 5 bases at J, with 16 bases in the middle. This CDR3 contains 13 residues. CDR3 coding DNA: TGCAGCGTGGGTTCACGAGGGATCGAGACCCAGTACTTC. Amino acids: CSVGSRGIETQYF.

The rearrangement uses TRBV6-1 and TRBJ1-5; a weak D match, TRBD1 (5 bases). The CDR3 has 14 residues. V was trimmed by 7 bases and J by 6 bases, leaving 16 bases between them. Germline-derived CDR1 and CDR2 are MNHNS and SASEGT. The CDR3: CASNQGSTFQPQHF. The CDR3 DNA reads TGTGCCAGCAACCAGGGTAGCACATTTCAGCCCCAGCATTTT.

This clonotype was detected ten times or more. The chain uses TRBV12-3 or TRBV12-4 and TRBJ1-2, with 7 bases that match TRBD1. Trimming took 4 bases from V and 2 from J; bases not matched to a gene: 7. The CDR3 is 15 amino acids. CDR3 sequence (DNA): TGTGCCAGCAGTTCCGGTCCCAGGGGGAACTATGGCTACACCTTC. Protein: CASSSGPRGNYGYTF.

V usage is TRBV20-1 and J usage is TRBJ1-4; D is possibly TRBD1 (5 bases). V lost 5 bases to trimming and J lost 8 bases, with 18 bases between them. Germline V CDR1 and CDR2: DFQATT, SNEGSKA (reference sequence). The CDR3 is 14 amino acids. CDR3 loop: CSARRTYEWEKLFF. In nucleotides, the CDR3 is TGCAGTGCTCGAAGGACATACGAATGGGAAAAACTGTTTTTT.

The rearrangement links TRBV5-1 to TRBJ1-2; 7 positions agree with TRBD1. In germline, CDR1 is SGHRS, CDR2 YFSETQ. There are 15 residues in the CDR3. Trimming removed 0 bases from V and 3 bases from J; junction bases left unmatched: 5. CDR3 nucleotide sequence: TGCGCCAGCAGCTTGGTCCAGGGGGAAGACTATGGCTACACCTTC. Translating it yields CASSLVQGEDYGYTF. Full variable domain (outside the CDR3, taken from reference TRBV5-1 and TRBJ1-2): KAGVTQTPRYLIKTRGQQVTLSCSPISGHRSVSWYQQTPGQGLQFLFEYFSETQRNKGNFPGRFSGRQFSNSRSEMNVSTLELGDSALYLCASSLVQGEDYGYTFGSGTRLTVV.

This clonotype was seen repeatedly, ten times or more. The chain links TRBV12-3 or TRBV12-4 to TRBJ1-1, with a possible D match to TRBD1 (5 bases). Trimming pared 7 bases from V and 4 bases from J, leaving 19 bases between. The CDR3 loop spans 15 amino acids. In DNA form, the CDR3 reads TGTGCCAGCAACCCCCCGGGACTGAGGACCACTGAAGCTTTCTTT. This sequence encodes CASNPPGLRTTEAFF.

This chain links TRBV27 with TRBJ2-7; D possibly corresponds to TRBD1 (6 bases). Per the germline V gene, CDR1 is MNHEY and CDR2 is SMNVEV (reference sequence). Deletions cut 10 bases from V and 0 bases from J, with 16 bases between. The CDR3 contains 14 residues. The CDR3: CATKSMGASYEQYF. CDR3 DNA: TGTGCCACCAAGTCGATGGGGGCCTCCTACGAGCAGTACTTC.

The gene calls are TRBV6-6 and TRBJ1-2; no clear D. In germline, CDR1 is MNHNY, CDR2 SVGAGI (reference sequence). V lost 0 bases and J 7 bases, leaving 12 bases between the germline ends. This CDR3 has 14 amino acids. The CDR3 loop is CASSYSGISSGYTF. CDR3 DNA: TGTGCCAGCAGTTACTCTGGGATTAGCTCTGGCTACACCTTC.

V usage is TRBV27 and J usage is TRBJ2-1; D perhaps matches TRBD1 (5 bases). From germline, CDR1 is MNHEY and CDR2 SMNVEV (reference sequence). V was trimmed by 6 bases and J by 8 bases, leaving 20 bases between them. The CDR3 extends over 15 amino acids. As DNA, the CDR3 is TGTGCCAGCAGCTCAACAGGCCCCCCCAATTATGAGCAGTTCTTC. This translates into CASSSTGPPNYEQFF.

V and J are TRBV6-5 and TRBJ2-1; D unresolved. Trimming removed 2 bases at V and 3 bases at J, with 11 bases between. The CDR3 has 15 amino acids. From germline, CDR1 is MNHEY and CDR2 SVGAGI. CDR3 coding DNA: TGTGCCAGCAGTTACAGGGCAGGAGACTACAATGAGCAGTTCTTC. Protein sequence: CASSYRAGDYNEQFF.

This rearrangement joins TRBV2 to TRBJ2-5, with 8 bases lining up with TRBD2. Germline V gene sequence: CDR1 SNHLY, CDR2 FYNNEI. The CDR3 consists of 15 residues. V gave up 3 bases and J gave up 2 bases; unmatched junction bases: 5. CDR3 sequence reads: CASSEASGGQETQYF. The CDR3 DNA sequence: TGTGCCAGCAGTGAGGCCAGCGGGGGTCAAGAGACCCAGTACTTC. The full variable domain, with the rest looked up from reference TRBV2 and TRBJ2-5, is EPEVTQTPSHQVTQMGQEVILRCVPISNHLYFYWYRQILGQKVEFLVSFYNNEISEKSEIFDDQFSVERPDGSNFTLKIRSTKLEDSAMYFCASSEASGGQETQYFGPGTRLLVL.

In this sample, this clonotype turned up many times. The chain uses TRBV2 and TRBJ2-1; D might be TRBD1 (6 bases). Per germline, CDR1 SNHLY and CDR2 FYNNEI. Trimming took off 6 bases at V and 12 bases at J, with 12 bases between the two ends. The CDR3 totals 11 residues. The CDR3 spells CASSHTGRQFF. The CDR3 coding sequence is TGTGCCAGCAGCCATACAGGGAGGCAGTTCTTC.

This clonotype was recorded many times. The V gene is TRBV7-8, the J gene TRBJ1-2; a possible D gene is TRBD1 (5 bases). The germline V and J ends were trimmed by 1 base and 3 bases, with 12 bases remaining between them. Germline V lookup: CDR1 SGHVS, CDR2 FQNEAQ. The CDR3 is 15 amino acids. CDR3 in amino acids: CASSLDPQGDYGYTF. CDR3 coding DNA: TGTGCCAGCAGCTTAGATCCCCAGGGTGACTATGGCTACACCTTC.

This clonotype was observed at least ten times. The chain is built from TRBV12-3 or TRBV12-4 and TRBJ2-5, with 8 nucleotides matching TRBD1. Trimming removed 7 bases from V and 5 bases from J; junction bases left unmatched: 9. The CDR3 runs to 14 residues. CDR3 sequence: CASTLDRGRETQYF. CDR3 nucleotides: TGTGCCAGCACCCTAGACAGGGGTCGGGAGACCCAGTACTTC.

In its sample, this clonotype was seen many times. The chain couples TRBV2 to TRBJ2-5; perhaps TRBD1 as D (5 bases). The CDR3 has 15 residues. Germline V gene data show CDR1 as SNHLY and CDR2 as FYNNEI. V dropped 0 bases and J dropped 5 bases, with 13 bases sitting between them. The CDR3, as DNA: TGTGCCAGCAGTGAAGCGCGTAGCAGGGTGGAGACCCAGTACTTC. It encodes CASSEARSRVETQYF.

This clonotype showed up just once. The rearrangement links TRBV12-3 or TRBV12-4 to TRBJ1-2; 7 bases line up with TRBD1. The CDR3 totals 14 residues. J was trimmed by 4 bases and V by 6 bases; bases with no gene match: 8. DNA of the CDR3: TGTGCCAGCAGAACCTCGGGACAGAGCTATGGCTACACCTTC. It codes for CASRTSGQSYGYTF.

This clonotype has just a few counts. This chain connects TRBV6-5 to TRBJ2-5, with D perhaps TRBD1 (5 bases). The CDR3 loop spans 15 amino acids. Trimming stripped 2 bases from V and 5 bases from J, with 15 bases between. The germline CDR1 and CDR2 sequences are MNHEY and SVGAGI. The CDR3 loop reads CASSYTTAGRETQYF. CDR3 nucleotide sequence: TGTGCCAGCAGTTACACGACAGCCGGCCGGGAGACCCAGTACTTC.

The gene calls are TRBV7-8 and TRBJ2-7; TRBD2 aligns across 16 bases. Trimming cost V 5 bases and J 0 bases; bases outside gene matches: 7. CDR3 length equals 18 residues. Germline V gene lookup returns CDR1 SGHVS and CDR2 FQNEAQ. CDR3 loop: CASSGLGLAGGSSYEQYF. The CDR3 bases are TGTGCCAGCAGCGGTTTGGGACTAGCGGGGGGGAGCTCCTACGAGCAGTACTTC.

This clonotype was counted many times. This chain links TRBV3-1 with TRBJ1-1, with D possibly matching TRBD1 (6 bases). Germline-derived CDR1 and CDR2 are LGHDT and YNNKEL (reference sequence). The CDR3 sequence is 15 residues long. V shed 1 base and J shed 0 bases, with 9 bases lying between them. The CDR3 spells CASSQAGGMNTEAFF. Here the CDR3 DNA reads TGTGCCAGCAGCCAAGCCGGGGGCATGAACACTGAAGCTTTCTTT.

This clonotype has only a few counts. The chain joins TRBV20-1 to TRBJ2-3; D uncertain. This CDR3 has 15 amino acids. Per germline, CDR1 DFQATT and CDR2 SNEGSKA (reference sequence). V lost 6 bases, J lost 2 bases, and 18 bases lay in between. CDR3 in amino acids: CSANAGSTNTDTQYF. The CDR3 DNA follows: TGCAGTGCCAATGCTGGTTCGACGAACACAGATACGCAGTATTTT.

This clonotype has at least ten counts. The gene calls are TRBV5-6 and TRBJ2-7; D is unclear. V lost 4 bases, J lost 3 bases, and 11 bases lay in between. The CDR3 spans 13 residues. Per the germline V gene, CDR1 is SGHDT and CDR2 is YYEEEE. The DNA for the CDR3 is TGTGCCAGCAGCAGACCCGACGGCTACGAGCAGTACTTC. It is translated as CASSRPDGYEQYF.

This chain joins TRBV12-3 or TRBV12-4 and TRBJ2-2, with D unclear. V dropped 7 bases and J dropped 5 bases, with 11 bases sitting between them. The CDR3 loop spans 13 amino acids. CDR3 protein: CASTYWRTGELFF. CDR3 DNA sequence: TGTGCCAGCACCTATTGGCGGACCGGGGAGCTGTTTTTT.